This TCR beta chain appears in the sequencing data of a study of blood T cell repertoires in COVID-19. Study information: Whether acute or convalescent, the COVID-19 samples came from the United States, Italy and Spain. Sources were T cells, B-cell-depleted T cells, or PBMCs; the material itself was cDNA or gDNA.

Trimming left V 5 bases short and J 6 bases short, with 14 bases between. Germline V gene sequence: CDR1 MNHEY, CDR2 SMNVEV (reference sequence). The CDR3 is 14 residues long. In the source study's methods: Reference gene primer amplification gave estimated nucleated cell counts. Clones were sequenced by immunoSEQ multiplex PCR, and TCRdb holds only the in-frame ones, with some missing. D and trimming come from the DNA, and the V and J calls and clone size come from that table. The sample has approximately 270,000 clones; 80% to 90% are singletons. Input material: peripheral blood. The chain carries TRBV27 and TRBJ1-5; D may be TRBD1 (5 bases). The clonotype comes from a man aged 25 to 40 with acute or convalescent COVID-19. The CDR3 spells CASSPTALSQPQHF. The CDR3 DNA sequence: TGTGCCAGCAGTCCGACAGCCCTCAGTCAGCCCCAGCATTTT.